The T cell receptor (beta chain) under discussion was sequenced for a study of T cells after yellow fever vaccination. This clonotype was seen only a few times. A single record per CDR3 protein comes from TCRdb applying MiXCR to the 5' RACE reads. The sample contains some 550,000 distinct CDR3 sequences, 15% to 20% of which appear only once. The receptor comes from a man aged 25-40 years who received the YFV17D yellow fever vaccine. The material was PBMCs, obtained 15 days after the yellow fever booster vaccination.

The CDR3 region is CAWSKGYEQYF. As DNA, the CDR3 is TGTGCCTGGAGTAAGGGATACGAGCAGTACTTC. The chain recombines TRBV30 with TRBJ2-7, with unresolved D. With 2 bases removed from V and 4 bases from J, the gap between germline ends came to 6 bases. This CDR3 has 11 residues. CDR1 and CDR2 from the germline V gene are GTSNPN and SVGIG (reference sequence).